Following are 14 T cell receptor beta chains from one sample sequenced in a study of T-cell reconstitution after alpha-beta-depleted transplantation in children. Unique molecular identifiers were incorporated when the TCRbeta library was constructed. TCRdb redid the calling of the PCR reads with MiXCR, one entry per CDR3 protein. The sample holds a few hundred thousand distinct CDR3 sequences, 10% seen once. The specimen was PBMCs from the stem cell graft donor, collected from the stem cell graft. These receptors originate from a human donor who donated a stem cell graft to a child with acute lymphoblastic leukemia.

The chain recombines TRBV5-1 with TRBJ2-5; TRBD2 agrees at 9 bases. Germline CDR1 is SGHRS and CDR2 is YFSETQ. CDR3 length: 16 amino acids. J lost 5 bases, V lost 0 bases, and 8 bases had no gene match. The CDR3 sequence: CASSLAPAGGWETQYF. DNA of the CDR3: TGCGCCAGCAGCTTGGCCCCAGCGGGGGGCTGGGAGACCCAGTACTTC. Full variable domain (rest looked up from reference TRBV5-1 and TRBJ2-5): KAGVTQTPRYLIKTRGQQVTLSCSPISGHRSVSWYQQTPGQGLQFLFEYFSETQRNKGNFPGRFSGRQFSNSRSEMNVSTLELGDSALYLCASSLAPAGGWETQYFGPGTRLLVL.

The gene calls are TRBV10-3 and TRBJ2-2, with 8 bases identical to TRBD2. CDR1 and CDR2 (germline): ENHRY, SYGVKD. V shed 5 bases, J shed 3 bases, and the junction held 14 bases outside the gene matches. CDR3 length equals 18 residues. This chain's CDR3 is CAISHRWGASGYTGELFF. The CDR3 DNA reads as TGTGCCATCAGTCACCGATGGGGGGCTAGCGGGTACACCGGGGAGCTGTTTTTT.

This clonotype was picked up a small number of times. V is TRBV6-5 and J is TRBJ1-2, with no clear D. Germline V gives CDR1 MNHEY, CDR2 SVGAGI. There are 14 residues in the CDR3. The V end was cut by 0 bases, the J end by 4 bases, with 9 bases between. Here the CDR3 DNA reads TGTGCCAGCAGTTACTCGTCGCAGTTCTATGGCTACACCTTC. Its protein product is CASSYSSQFYGYTF.

The CDR3 sequence: CASSLAAKRWDGYTF. The CDR3 DNA is TGTGCCAGCAGCTTGGCGGCCAAAAGGTGGGATGGCTACACCTTC. The chain recombines TRBV5-6 with TRBJ1-2; D is uncertain. Germline values: CDR1 SGHDT, CDR2 YYEEEE. Trimming removed 0 bases from V and 6 bases from J, with 15 bases in between. The CDR3 sequence is 15 residues long.

This clonotype was detected ten times or more. CDR3 coding DNA: TGTGCCAGCAGCTACCCGGGGAGCGGGATAGTGAATGAGCAGTTCTTC. Protein: CASSYPGSGIVNEQFF. The V call is TRBV7-2, the J call TRBJ2-1; 7 nucleotides line up with TRBD2. The J segment lost 7 bases and the V segment lost 4 bases, leaving 13 bases of the junction unmatched. The CDR3 runs to 16 residues. The germline gives CDR1 SGHTA, CDR2 FQGNSA.

This sequence joins TRBV5-1 and TRBJ2-2; D perhaps matches TRBD1 (5 bases). The CDR3 consists of 13 residues. CDR1 SGHRS and CDR2 YFSETQ come from the germline V gene. This CDR3 is CVTRAGNTGELFF. DNA for the CDR3: TGCGTCACCAGGGCAGGGAACACCGGGGAGCTGTTTTTT.

The chain joins TRBV28 to TRBJ1-1; TRBD1 matches 8 bases. Trimming cost V 6 bases and J 1 base; bases outside gene matches: 7. Germline lookup yields CDR1 MDHEN and CDR2 SYDVKM. This CDR3 is built from 15 residues. CDR3 nucleotides: TGTGCCAGCAGCCTCGGACAGGGCGGGAACACTGAAGCTTTCTTT. The encoded protein is CASSLGQGGNTEAFF.

In DNA, the CDR3 is TGCAGTGCTAGAGGGATAGCGGGGGGCACAGATACGCAGTATTTT. As protein: CSARGIAGGTDTQYF. The gene calls are TRBV20-1 and TRBJ2-3; TRBD2 matches 9 bases. The CDR3 extends over 15 amino acids. V was pared by 1 base and J by 1 base, with 3 bases of the junction left unmatched. Germline lookup yields CDR1 DFQATT and CDR2 SNEGSKA (reference sequence).

This clonotype was found many times. The V and J genes are TRBV7-3 and TRBJ2-1; D is undetermined. This CDR3 has 13 amino acids. Per germline, CDR1 SGHTA and CDR2 FQGTGA. Deletions cut 5 bases from V and 10 bases from J, with 15 bases between. The CDR3 spells CASSLSRMNEQFF. The CDR3 nucleotides read TGTGCCAGCAGCCTCTCTCGGATGAACGAGCAGTTCTTC.

The V call is TRBV7-8, the J call TRBJ1-5; no clear D gene. The germline CDR1 and CDR2 sequences are SGHVS and FQNEAQ. Trimming cost V 5 bases and J 6 bases, with 11 bases left between them. This CDR3 is built from 13 residues. The CDR3 DNA follows: TGTGCCAGCAGCCCGGACCAGAGTCAGCCCCAGCATTTT. This translates into CASSPDQSQPQHF.

This clonotype came up a few times. The rearrangement uses TRBV5-5 and TRBJ2-7; weak D call: TRBD1 (5 bases). The CDR3 is 15 amino acids. V was shortened by 4 bases and J by 3 bases, with 17 bases between the two germline ends. Germline values: CDR1 SGHKS, CDR2 YYEKEE (reference sequence). DNA of the CDR3: TGTGCCAGCAGCCTGCAGGGAACCTTGGGCTACGAGCAGTACTTC. It is translated as CASSLQGTLGYEQYF.

V usage is TRBV5-1 and J usage is TRBJ2-1; 10 bases are shared with TRBD2. Germline assignment: CDR1 SGHRS and CDR2 YFSETQ. This CDR3 is 15 amino acids long. V dropped 4 bases and J dropped 7; count of bases not matched to a gene: 8. CDR3 sequence (DNA): TGCGCCAGCAGCATGATAGCGGGGGGTAGGAATGAGCAGTTCTTC. Translating it yields CASSMIAGGRNEQFF.

This clonotype was counted only a few times. The CDR3 protein is CASSATIPRQGARNEQYF. For the CDR3, the DNA is TGTGCCAGCAGTGCCACCATCCCCCGACAGGGGGCAAGGAACGAGCAGTACTTC. This chain connects TRBV27 to TRBJ2-7, with 10 bases lining up with TRBD1. Germline CDR1 MNHEY, CDR2 SMNVEV (reference sequence). The V segment lost 5 bases and the J segment 5 bases; nucleotides outside the gene matches: 18. The CDR3 extends over 18 amino acids.

At least ten counts were recorded for this clonotype. CDR3 region: CASRGSNQPQHF. CDR3 DNA: TGTGCCAGCAGGGGATCGAATCAGCCCCAGCATTTT. The genes are TRBV12-3 or TRBV12-4 and TRBJ1-5; no definite D call. Trimming removed 6 bases from V and 4 bases from J, with 7 bases in between. The CDR3 is 12 residues long.